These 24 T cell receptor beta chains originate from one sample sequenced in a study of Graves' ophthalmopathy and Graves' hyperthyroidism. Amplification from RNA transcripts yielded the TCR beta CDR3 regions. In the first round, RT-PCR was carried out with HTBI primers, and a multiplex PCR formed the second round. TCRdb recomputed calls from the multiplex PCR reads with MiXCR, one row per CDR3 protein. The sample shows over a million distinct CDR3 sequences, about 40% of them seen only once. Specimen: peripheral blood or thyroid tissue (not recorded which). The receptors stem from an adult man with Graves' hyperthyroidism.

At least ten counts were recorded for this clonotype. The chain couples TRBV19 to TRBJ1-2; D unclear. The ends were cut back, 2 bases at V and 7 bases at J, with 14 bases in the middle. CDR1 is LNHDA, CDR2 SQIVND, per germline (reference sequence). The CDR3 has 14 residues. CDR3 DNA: TGTGCCAGTAGTATAAGCGGATCCCGCGGTGGCTACACCTTC. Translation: CASSISGSRGGYTF.

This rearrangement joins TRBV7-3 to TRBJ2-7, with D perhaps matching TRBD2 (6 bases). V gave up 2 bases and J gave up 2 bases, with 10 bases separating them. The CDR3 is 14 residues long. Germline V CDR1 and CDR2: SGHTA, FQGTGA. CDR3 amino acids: CASSLAGPAYEQYF. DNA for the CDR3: TGTGCCAGCAGCTTAGCGGGGCCGGCCTACGAGCAGTACTTC.

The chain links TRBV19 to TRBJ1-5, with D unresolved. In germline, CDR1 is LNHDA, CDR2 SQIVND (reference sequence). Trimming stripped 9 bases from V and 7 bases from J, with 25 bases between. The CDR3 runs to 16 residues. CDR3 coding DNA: TGTGCCAGCAGCTTAGACGGTTGGAGGGTATGGCAGCCCCAGCATTTT. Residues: CASSLDGWRVWQPQHF. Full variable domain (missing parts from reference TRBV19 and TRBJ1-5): DGGITQSPKYLFRKEGQNVTLSCEQNLNHDAMYWYRQDPGQGLRLIYYSQIVNDFQKGDIAEGYSVSREKKESFPLTVTSAQKNPTAFYLCASSLDGWRVWQPQHFGDGTRLSIL.

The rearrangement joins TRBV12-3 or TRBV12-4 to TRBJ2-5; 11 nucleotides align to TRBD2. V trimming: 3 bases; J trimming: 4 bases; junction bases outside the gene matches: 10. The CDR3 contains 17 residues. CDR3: CASSFSSGGAWSETQYF. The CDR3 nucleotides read TGTGCCAGCAGTTTTAGTAGCGGGGGGGCCTGGTCAGAGACCCAGTACTTC.

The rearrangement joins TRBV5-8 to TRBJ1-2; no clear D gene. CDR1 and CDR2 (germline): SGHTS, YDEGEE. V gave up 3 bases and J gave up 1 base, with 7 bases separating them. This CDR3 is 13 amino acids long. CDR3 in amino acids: CASSSTNNYGYTF. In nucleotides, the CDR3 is TGTGCCAGCAGCTCGACAAATAACTATGGCTACACCTTC.

The CDR3 protein is CASSSAGGSGANVLTF. As DNA, the CDR3 is TGTGCCAGCAGCTCGGCCGGGGGTTCTGGGGCCAACGTCCTGACTTTC. This chain uses TRBV7-8 with TRBJ2-6; tentative D call: TRBD2 (6 bases). From germline, CDR1 is SGHVS and CDR2 FQNEAQ. V dropped 4 bases and J dropped 1 base, with 11 bases sitting between them. The length of the CDR3 is 16 residues.

CDR3 bases: TGTGCCAGCAGCCGTGGGACAGGGGGCAGTTCACCCCTCCACTTT. As protein: CASSRGTGGSSPLHF. This chain uses TRBV5-6 with TRBJ1-6, with TRBD1 identical over 12 bases. Germline V lookup: CDR1 SGHDT, CDR2 YYEEEE. After removal of 4 bases from V and 9 bases from J, the junction contained 5 bases not matched to a gene. This CDR3 contains 15 residues.

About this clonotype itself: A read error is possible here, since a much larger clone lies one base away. DNA for the CDR3: TGCGCCAGCGGCGGGACAGGGACGAACACCGGGGAGCTGTTTTTT. Amino acids: CASGGTGTNTGELFF. The genes are TRBV5-1 and TRBJ2-2; 9 bases align to TRBD1. Trimming cost V 7 bases and J 0 bases; bases outside gene matches: 4. There are 15 residues in the CDR3. Per germline, CDR1 SGHRS and CDR2 YFSETQ.

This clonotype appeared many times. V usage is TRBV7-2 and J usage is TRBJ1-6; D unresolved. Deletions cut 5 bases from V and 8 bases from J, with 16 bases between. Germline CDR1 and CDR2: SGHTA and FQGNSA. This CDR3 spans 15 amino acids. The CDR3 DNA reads TGTGCCAGCAGCCCAGACGTGTCCGATTATTCACCCCTCCACTTT. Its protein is CASSPDVSDYSPLHF. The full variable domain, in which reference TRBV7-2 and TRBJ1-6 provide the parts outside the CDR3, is GAGVSQSPSNKVTEKGKDVELRCDPISGHTALYWYRQSLGQGLEFLIYFQGNSAPDKSGLPSDRFSAERTGGSVSTLTIQRTQQEDSAVYLCASSPDVSDYSPLHFGNGTRLTVT.

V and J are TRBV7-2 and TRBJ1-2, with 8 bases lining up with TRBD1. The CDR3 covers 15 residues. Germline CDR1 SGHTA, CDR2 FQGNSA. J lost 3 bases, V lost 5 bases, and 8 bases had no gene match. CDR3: CASSPAPGQDYGYTF. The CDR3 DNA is TGTGCCAGCAGCCCCGCCCCGGGACAGGACTATGGCTACACCTTC.

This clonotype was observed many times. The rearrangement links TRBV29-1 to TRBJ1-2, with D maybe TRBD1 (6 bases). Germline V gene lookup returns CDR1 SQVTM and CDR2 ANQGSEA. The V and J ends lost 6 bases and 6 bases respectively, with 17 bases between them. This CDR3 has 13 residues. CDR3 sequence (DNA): TGCAGCGTGGACAGCCCGGGCCCCGATGGCTACACCTTC. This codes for CSVDSPGPDGYTF.

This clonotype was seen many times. The CDR3 region is CASSTTGASGNTIYF. The CDR3 bases are TGTGCCAGCAGCACAACAGGAGCCTCTGGAAACACCATATATTTT. V and J are TRBV7-2 and TRBJ1-3, with D maybe TRBD1 (5 bases). V was clipped by 5 bases and J by 0 bases, with 11 bases between them. Germline V gives CDR1 SGHTA, CDR2 FQGNSA. The CDR3 spans 15 residues.

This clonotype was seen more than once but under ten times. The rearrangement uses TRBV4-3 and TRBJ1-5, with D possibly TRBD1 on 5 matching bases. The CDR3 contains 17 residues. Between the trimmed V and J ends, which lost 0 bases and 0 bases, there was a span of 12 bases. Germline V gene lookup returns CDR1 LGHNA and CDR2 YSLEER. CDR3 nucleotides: TGCGCCAGCAGCCAAGATGGGCGGACACATAGCAATCAGCCCCAGCATTTT. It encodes CASSQDGRTHSNQPQHF.

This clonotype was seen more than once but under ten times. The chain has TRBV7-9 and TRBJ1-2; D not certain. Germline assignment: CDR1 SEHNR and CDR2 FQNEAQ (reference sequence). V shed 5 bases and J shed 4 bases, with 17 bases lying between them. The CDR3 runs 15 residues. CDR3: CASSQDGTPSYGYTF. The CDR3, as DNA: TGTGCCAGCAGCCAAGATGGCACACCATCCTATGGCTACACCTTC.

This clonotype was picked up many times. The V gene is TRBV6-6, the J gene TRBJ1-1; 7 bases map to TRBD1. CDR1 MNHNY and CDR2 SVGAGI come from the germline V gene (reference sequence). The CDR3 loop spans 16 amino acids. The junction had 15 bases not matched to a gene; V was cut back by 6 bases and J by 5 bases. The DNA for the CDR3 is TGTGCCAGCAGCCGGTCCGATGCTAGGGGGCGGACTGAAGCTTTCTTT. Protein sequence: CASSRSDARGRTEAFF.

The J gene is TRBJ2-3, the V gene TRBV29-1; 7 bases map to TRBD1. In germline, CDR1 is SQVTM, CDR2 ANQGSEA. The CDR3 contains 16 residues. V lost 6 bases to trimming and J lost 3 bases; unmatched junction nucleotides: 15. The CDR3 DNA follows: TGCAGCGTCGGTAGGGGGCGCTTCGTTAGGACAGATACGCAGTATTTT. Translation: CSVGRGRFVRTDTQYF.

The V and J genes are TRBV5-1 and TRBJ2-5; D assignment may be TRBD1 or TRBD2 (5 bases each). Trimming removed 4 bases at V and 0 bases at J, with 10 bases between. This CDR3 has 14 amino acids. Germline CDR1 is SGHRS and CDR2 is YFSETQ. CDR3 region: CASSDRDDQETQYF. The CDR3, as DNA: TGCGCCAGCAGCGACCGGGACGACCAAGAGACCCAGTACTTC. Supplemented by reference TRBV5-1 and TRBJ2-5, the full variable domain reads KAGVTQTPRYLIKTRGQQVTLSCSPISGHRSVSWYQQTPGQGLQFLFEYFSETQRNKGNFPGRFSGRQFSNSRSEMNVSTLELGDSALYLCASSDRDDQETQYFGPGTRLLVL.

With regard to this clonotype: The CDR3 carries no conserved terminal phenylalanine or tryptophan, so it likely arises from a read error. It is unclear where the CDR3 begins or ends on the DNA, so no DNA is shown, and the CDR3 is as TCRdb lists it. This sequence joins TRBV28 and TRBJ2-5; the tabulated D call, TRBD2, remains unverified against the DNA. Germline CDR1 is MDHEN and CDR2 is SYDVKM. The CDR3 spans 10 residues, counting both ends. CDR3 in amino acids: CASSFERGTL.

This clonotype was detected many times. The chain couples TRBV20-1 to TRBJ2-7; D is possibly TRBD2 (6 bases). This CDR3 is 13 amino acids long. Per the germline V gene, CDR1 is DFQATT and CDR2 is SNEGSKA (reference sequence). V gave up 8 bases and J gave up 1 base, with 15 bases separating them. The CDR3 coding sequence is TGCAGTACGCCGGGACTTCCATCCTACGAGCAGTACTTC. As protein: CSTPGLPSYEQYF.

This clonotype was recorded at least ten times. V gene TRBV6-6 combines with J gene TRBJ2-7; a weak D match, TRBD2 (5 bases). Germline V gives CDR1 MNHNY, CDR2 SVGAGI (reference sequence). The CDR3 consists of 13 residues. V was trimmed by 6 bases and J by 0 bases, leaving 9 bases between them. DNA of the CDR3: TGTGCCAGCAGCGCGGGTTTCTCCTACGAGCAGTACTTC. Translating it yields CASSAGFSYEQYF.

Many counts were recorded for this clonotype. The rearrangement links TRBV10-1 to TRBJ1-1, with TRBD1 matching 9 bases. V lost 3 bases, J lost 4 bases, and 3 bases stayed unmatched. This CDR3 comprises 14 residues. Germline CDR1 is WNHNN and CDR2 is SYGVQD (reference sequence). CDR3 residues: CASSEPGQGTEAFF. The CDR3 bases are TGCGCCAGCAGTGAACCGGGACAGGGCACTGAAGCTTTCTTT.

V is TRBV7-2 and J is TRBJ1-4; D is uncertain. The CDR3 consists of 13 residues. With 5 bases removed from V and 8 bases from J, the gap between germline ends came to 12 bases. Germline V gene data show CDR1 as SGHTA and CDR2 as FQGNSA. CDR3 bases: TGTGCCAGCAGCCCGATCGAGATAGAAAAACTGTTTTTT. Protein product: CASSPIEIEKLFF.

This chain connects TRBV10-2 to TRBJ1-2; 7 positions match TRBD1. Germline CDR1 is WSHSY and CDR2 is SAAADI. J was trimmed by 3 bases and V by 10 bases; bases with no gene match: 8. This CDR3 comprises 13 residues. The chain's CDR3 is CATRQGWDYGYTF. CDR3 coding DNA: TGCGCCACCCGACAGGGCTGGGACTATGGCTACACCTTC.

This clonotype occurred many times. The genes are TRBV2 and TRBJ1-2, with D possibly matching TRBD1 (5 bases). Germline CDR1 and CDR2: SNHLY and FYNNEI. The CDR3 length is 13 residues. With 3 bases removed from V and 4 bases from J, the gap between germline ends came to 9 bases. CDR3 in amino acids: CASSDRVGYGYTF. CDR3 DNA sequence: TGTGCCAGCAGTGACAGGGTTGGCTATGGCTACACCTTC.